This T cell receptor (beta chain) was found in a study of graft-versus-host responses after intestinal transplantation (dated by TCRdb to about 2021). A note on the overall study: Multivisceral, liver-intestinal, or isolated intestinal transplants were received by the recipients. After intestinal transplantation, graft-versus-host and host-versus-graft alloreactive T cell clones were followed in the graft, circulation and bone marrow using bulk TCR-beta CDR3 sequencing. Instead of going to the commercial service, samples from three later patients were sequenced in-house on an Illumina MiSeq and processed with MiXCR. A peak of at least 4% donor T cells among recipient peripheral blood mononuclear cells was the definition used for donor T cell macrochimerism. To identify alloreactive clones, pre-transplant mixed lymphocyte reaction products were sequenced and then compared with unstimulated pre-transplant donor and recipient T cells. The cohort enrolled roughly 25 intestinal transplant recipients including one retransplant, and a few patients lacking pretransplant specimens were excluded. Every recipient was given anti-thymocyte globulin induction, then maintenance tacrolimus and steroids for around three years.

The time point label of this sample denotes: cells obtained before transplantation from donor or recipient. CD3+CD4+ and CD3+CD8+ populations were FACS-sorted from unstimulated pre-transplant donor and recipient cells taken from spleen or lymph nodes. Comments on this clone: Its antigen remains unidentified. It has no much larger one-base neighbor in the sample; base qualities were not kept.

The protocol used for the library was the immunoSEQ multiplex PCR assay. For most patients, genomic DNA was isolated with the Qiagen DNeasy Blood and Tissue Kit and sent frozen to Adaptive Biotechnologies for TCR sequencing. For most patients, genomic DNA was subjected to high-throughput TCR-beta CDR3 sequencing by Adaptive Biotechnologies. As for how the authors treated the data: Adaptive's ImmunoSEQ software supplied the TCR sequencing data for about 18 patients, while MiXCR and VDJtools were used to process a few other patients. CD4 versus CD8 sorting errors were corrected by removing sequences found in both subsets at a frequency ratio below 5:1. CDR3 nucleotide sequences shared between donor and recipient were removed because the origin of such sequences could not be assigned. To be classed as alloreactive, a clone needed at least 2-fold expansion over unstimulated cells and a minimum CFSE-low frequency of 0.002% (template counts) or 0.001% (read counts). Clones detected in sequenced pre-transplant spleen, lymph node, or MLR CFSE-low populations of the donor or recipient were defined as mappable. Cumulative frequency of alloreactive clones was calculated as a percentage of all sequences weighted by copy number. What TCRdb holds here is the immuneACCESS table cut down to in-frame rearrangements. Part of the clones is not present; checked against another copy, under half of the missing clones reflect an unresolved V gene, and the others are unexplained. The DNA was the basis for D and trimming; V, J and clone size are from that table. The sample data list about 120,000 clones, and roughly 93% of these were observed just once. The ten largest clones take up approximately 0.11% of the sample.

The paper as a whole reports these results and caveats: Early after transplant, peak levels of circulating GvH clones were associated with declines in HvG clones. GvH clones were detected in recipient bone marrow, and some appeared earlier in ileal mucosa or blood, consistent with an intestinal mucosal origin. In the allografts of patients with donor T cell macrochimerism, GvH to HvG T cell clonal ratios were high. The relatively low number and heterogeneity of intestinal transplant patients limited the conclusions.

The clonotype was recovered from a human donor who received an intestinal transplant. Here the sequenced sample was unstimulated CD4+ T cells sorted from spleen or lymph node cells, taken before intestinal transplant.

The CDR3 is CASSEVGVAQPQHF. The nucleotide sequence reads as follows: TGTGCCAGCAGTGAAGTGGGGGTCGCTCAGCCCCAGCATTTT. The chain is encoded by TRBV2 joined to TRBJ1-5; the D region possibly corresponds to TRBD1 (5 bases align). The germline V gene sets CDR1 to SNHLY and CDR2 to FYNNEI. Including cysteine and phenylalanine, the CDR3 has 14 amino acids. The sequence is cut down to CDR3 DNA, 42 bases in frame from base 1. V and J are truncated by 1 base and 6 bases respectively, leaving an intervening sequence of 10 bases.